This T cell receptor beta chain was retrieved from a study of cytomegalovirus exposure and HLA in healthy donors. The junction had 4 bases not matched to a gene; V was cut back by 0 bases and J by 5 bases. Germline CDR1 MNHEY, CDR2 SVGAGI. The CDR3 spans 15 residues. In the case of this clone: Antigen unknown.

PCR was performed using 60 Vbeta and 13 Jbeta primers. The assay was immunoSEQ multiplex PCR, and TCRdb's table has in-frame clones only and misses some. The table includes under 70,000 clones, about two thirds detected once. Study-level findings and limits: An analysis done earlier found most TCR beta V segments productive about 87% or about 30% of the time. Beyond CMV serostatus, there was no information to go on about immune exposure.

The rearrangement joins TRBV6-5 to TRBJ1-1; 9 bases fit TRBD1. The specimen sequenced was PBMCs. The receptor was derived from a woman aged 25 to 39 in good health and CMV-seronegative. The CDR3 DNA follows: TGTGCCAGCAGTTACTCTGGGACAGGGAGTACTGAAGCTTTCTTT. Translation: CASSYSGTGSTEAFF.